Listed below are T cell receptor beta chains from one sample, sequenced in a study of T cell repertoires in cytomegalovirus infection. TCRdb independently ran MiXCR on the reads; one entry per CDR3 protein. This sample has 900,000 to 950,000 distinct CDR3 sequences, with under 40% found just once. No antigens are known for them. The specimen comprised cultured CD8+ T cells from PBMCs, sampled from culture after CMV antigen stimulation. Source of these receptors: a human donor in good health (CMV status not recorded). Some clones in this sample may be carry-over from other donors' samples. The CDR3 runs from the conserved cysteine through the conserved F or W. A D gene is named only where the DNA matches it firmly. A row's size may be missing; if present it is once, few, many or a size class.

TGTGCCAGCAGCCCCTATGGGGCGGGGGCGGTGGATGAAGCTTTCTTT	CASSPYGAGAVDEAFF	NA	few	TRBJ1-1	TRBV7-9
TGTGCCAGCAGCTTAGGTAGTGGGGCTTCGAACACCGGGGAGCCGTTTTTT	CASSLGSGASNTGEPFF	NA	NA	TRBJ2-2	TRBV7-6
TGTGCCAGCAGCCAAGGGACTAGCGTTCAAGAGACCCAGTACTTC	CASSQGTSVQETQYF	TRBD2	NA	TRBJ2-5	TRBV4-2
TGTGCCAGCAGCGATATAGCGGGGGCGGGTGAGCAGTTCTTC	CASSDIAGAGEQFF	TRBD2	NA	TRBJ2-1	TRBV9
TGTGCCAGCAGTTCCACGGTGGGCCCCCCACCCTACGAGCAGTACTTC	CASSSTVGPPPYEQYF	NA	NA	TRBJ2-7	TRBV27
TGTGCCAGCAGCGTAGCCGGGGGGCCTTTCAATGAGCAGTTCTTC	CASSVAGGPFNEQFF	NA	NA	TRBJ2-1	TRBV9
TGTGCCAGCAGCTTAGCGGTAGCGGGGGCCCCTAACTACAATGAGCAGTTCTTC	CASSLAVAGAPNYNEQFF	TRBD2	NA	TRBJ2-1	TRBV7-6
TGTGCCAGCAGCTTCTGGGACAGGGCGTACGAGCAGTACTTC	CASSFWDRAYEQYF	TRBD1	NA	TRBJ2-7	TRBV5-5
TGTGCCAGCAGCTTAGCAGCGATGAGCTCCTACAATGAGCAGTTCTTC	CASSLAAMSSYNEQFF	NA	NA	TRBJ2-1	TRBV7-4
TGTGCCAGCAGCTATCATTTACGACAGCCCCAGTCCCAAATGAACACTGAAGCTTTCTTT	CASSYHLRQPQSQMNTEAFF	NA	few	TRBJ1-1	TRBV12-3/TRBV12-4
TGTGCCAGCAGCTTGGCGTCGGCAGTCGTCGATTCACCCCTCCACTTT	CASSLASAVVDSPLHF	NA	few	TRBJ1-6	TRBV5-4
TGTGCCAGTTTAAGGGCGGAGGAGGATACGCAGTATTTT	CASLRAEEDTQYF	NA	few	TRBJ2-3	TRBV19
TGTGCCAGCAGCGCGGGGGTGAGCTCCTACAATGAGCAGTTCTTC	CASSAGVSSYNEQFF	TRBD2	many	TRBJ2-1	TRBV5-4
TGTGCCAGCAGCTCTCTCGACTGGGGGAACACTGAAGCTTTCTTT	CASSSLDWGNTEAFF	NA	few	TRBJ1-1	TRBV5-6
TGTGCCAGCAGTTACGACAATCGTTATAGCAATCAGCCCCAGCATTTT	CASSYDNRYSNQPQHF	NA	NA	TRBJ1-5	TRBV6-2/TRBV6-3
TGTGCCAGCAACATACTAGCGGGCCCCCCAGAGCAGTACTTC	CASNILAGPPEQYF	TRBD2	few	TRBJ2-7	TRBV7-2
TGTGCCAGCAGTTTAGGACAGGGGGGGAACTATGGCTACACCTTC	CASSLGQGGNYGYTF	TRBD1	NA	TRBJ1-2	TRBV27
TGTGCCAGCAGCTTAGGCCGGAGGGGACAGTACTTC	CASSLGRRGQYF	NA	NA	TRBJ2-7	TRBV7-9
TGCGCCAGCAGCCCAGGCCTAGCGCCTCTCGGCGAGCAGTACTTC	CASSPGLAPLGEQYF	NA	NA	TRBJ2-7	TRBV4-1
TGTGTCAGTAGGAGGGGGGGCTGGGTGCCCCAGCATTTT	CVSRRGGWVPQHF	NA	NA	TRBJ1-5	TRBV19
TGTGCCAGCAGCTTCGACACAGGGTCGGCTGAAGCTTTCTTT	CASSFDTGSAEAFF	NA	NA	TRBJ1-1	TRBV5-5
TGTGCCAGTAGAAGACACGGACAGGGGGAAGGCGGCTACACCTTC	CASRRHGQGEGGYTF	TRBD1	NA	TRBJ1-2	TRBV19
TGTGCCAGCAGGCCCATAGCGGGGGGGCCCTACACCGGGGAGCTGTTTTTT	CASRPIAGGPYTGELFF	TRBD2	NA	TRBJ2-2	TRBV6-2/TRBV6-3
TGTGCCAGCAGTGAAGGGGACGGGAGCTCCTACGAGCAGTACTTC	CASSEGDGSSYEQYF	NA	few	TRBJ2-7	TRBV6-1
TGTGCCAGCAGTGGGACAGATAATGGCGAGCAGTACTTC	CASSGTDNGEQYF	TRBD1	few	TRBJ2-7	TRBV12-3/TRBV12-4
TGTGCCAGCAGTTTGGCCGGACGGGTACAAGAGACTCAGTACTTC	CASSLAGRVQETQYF	NA	few	TRBJ2-5	TRBV27
TGTGCCAGCAGCTTTGTAGGGACCTACTATGGCTACACCTTC	CASSFVGTYYGYTF	NA	NA	TRBJ1-2	TRBV5-8
TGTGCCAGCAGACTGAGACGGACAGGGAACACTGAAGCTTTCTTT	CASRLRRTGNTEAFF	TRBD1	few	TRBJ1-1	TRBV6-1
TGTGCCATCAGTGAGGGGGGGAATGAGCAGTTCTTC	CAISEGGNEQFF	NA	many	TRBJ2-1	TRBV10-3
TGTGCCAGCAGCCTGGGCCAGGGCCGAAACACCATATATTTT	CASSLGQGRNTIYF	NA	few	TRBJ1-3	TRBV7-2
TGTGCCACCTCGGAGGCGGGGGAGCAGTTCTTC	CATSEAGEQFF	NA	NA	TRBJ2-1	TRBV24-1
TGTGCCAGCAGCGTAGTGCCAGCGGGGGGCCTTAATACGCAGTATTTT	CASSVVPAGGLNTQYF	TRBD2	NA	TRBJ2-3	TRBV9
TGTGCCAGCAGCTTCTTTTGGGGAGATACGCAGTATTTT	CASSFFWGDTQYF	NA	many	TRBJ2-3	TRBV7-6
TGTGCCAGCAGTTACCCCGGGACAGGAGGAAACTATGGCTACACCTTC	CASSYPGTGGNYGYTF	TRBD1	few	TRBJ1-2	TRBV6-2/TRBV6-3
TGTGCCAGCAGCTTTCAGGGACCCACTGAAGCTTTCTTT	CASSFQGPTEAFF	NA	many	TRBJ1-1	TRBV7-2
TGCGCCAGCAGCCAAGCCCTACAGGGACAAGAGACCCAGTACTTC	CASSQALQGQETQYF	NA	NA	TRBJ2-5	TRBV4-1
TGTGCCAGCAGTTTTGGCAGGGGGTACGAGCAGTACTTC	CASSFGRGYEQYF	TRBD1	many	TRBJ2-7	TRBV5-1
TGTGCCAGCAGCTTAGAACTAGCTCGCTCCTACGAGCAGTACTTC	CASSLELARSYEQYF	NA	many	TRBJ2-7	TRBV7-6
TGTGCCAGCAGCTTAGCGCAGGGCAGGGCAAGTCCTGGCGAGCAGTACTTC	CASSLAQGRASPGEQYF	NA	many	TRBJ2-7	TRBV7-8
TGTGCCACCAGTGCCGGGACTGGGATTAGGGAGCTGTTTTTT	CATSAGTGIRELFF	NA	NA	TRBJ2-2	TRBV24-1
TGTGCCAGCAGTTACCGGACAGGGGCTAACTATGGCTACACCTTC	CASSYRTGANYGYTF	TRBD1	NA	TRBJ1-2	TRBV6-5
TGTGCCAGCAGTTTGGGACAGGACATTCAGTACTTC	CASSLGQDIQYF	TRBD1	NA	TRBJ2-4	TRBV12-3/TRBV12-4
TGTGCCAGCTCACTTTACAACGACAGGGGTACTGAAGCTTTCTTT	CASSLYNDRGTEAFF	TRBD1	NA	TRBJ1-1	TRBV18
TGTGCCAGTACGGCCTTGCGCAGCACAGATACGCAGTATTTT	CASTALRSTDTQYF	NA	once	TRBJ2-3	TRBV19
TGTGCCAGCGCCCCAGAGGACTATGGCTACACCTTC	CASAPEDYGYTF	NA	NA	TRBJ1-2	TRBV7-9
TGTGCCAGCAGCGGCCCCCTAACAGATACGCAGTATTTT	CASSGPLTDTQYF	NA	NA	TRBJ2-3	TRBV9
TGCAGTGCTAGAGATTTGGGAGGGATTTGGACAGATACGCAGTATTTT	CSARDLGGIWTDTQYF	TRBD2	NA	TRBJ2-3	TRBV20-1